What follows is one TCR beta chain and its context. This CDR3 has 15 residues. The ends lost 7 bases at V and 0 bases at J; junction bases unmatched: 8. Looked up from germline, CDR1 is SNHLY and CDR2 is FYNNEI. Produced via immunoSEQ multiplex PCR; TCRdb's table is partial and in-frame only. The table includes roughly 55,000 clones, over 70% detected once. These data come from a study of OX40 agonist ivuxolimab in advanced cancers. V is TRBV2 and J is TRBJ1-1; 7 nucleotides line up with TRBD1. The origin of this receptor is an adult with an advanced solid tumor such as melanoma, head and neck, liver or kidney cancer. The specimen comprised CD4+ or CD8+ T cells sorted from blood, sampled in a trial of the OX40 agonist ivuxolimab. The CDR3 loop reads CASTEGAPLNTEAFF. Here the CDR3 DNA reads TGTGCCAGCACGGAGGGGGCGCCTTTGAACACTGAAGCTTTCTTT.